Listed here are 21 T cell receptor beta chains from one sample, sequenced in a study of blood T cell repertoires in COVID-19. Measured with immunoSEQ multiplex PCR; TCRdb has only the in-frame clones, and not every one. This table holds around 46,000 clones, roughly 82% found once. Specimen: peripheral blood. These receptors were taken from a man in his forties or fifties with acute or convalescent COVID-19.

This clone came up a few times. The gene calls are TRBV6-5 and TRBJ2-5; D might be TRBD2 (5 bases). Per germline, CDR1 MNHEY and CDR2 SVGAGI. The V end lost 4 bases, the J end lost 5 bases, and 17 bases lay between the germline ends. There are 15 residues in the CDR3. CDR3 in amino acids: CASSSLRRGGETQYF. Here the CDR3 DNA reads TGTGCCAGCAGTTCCCTCAGGCGCGGCGGGGAGACCCAGTACTTC.

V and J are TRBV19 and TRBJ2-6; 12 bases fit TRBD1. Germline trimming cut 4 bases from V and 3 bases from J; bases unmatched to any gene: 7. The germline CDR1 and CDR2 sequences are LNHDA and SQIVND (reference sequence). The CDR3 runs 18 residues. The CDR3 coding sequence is TGTGCCAGTAGTAGAGGGACAGGGGGCTTATTTGGGGCCAACGTCCTGACTTTC. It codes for CASSRGTGGLFGANVLTF.

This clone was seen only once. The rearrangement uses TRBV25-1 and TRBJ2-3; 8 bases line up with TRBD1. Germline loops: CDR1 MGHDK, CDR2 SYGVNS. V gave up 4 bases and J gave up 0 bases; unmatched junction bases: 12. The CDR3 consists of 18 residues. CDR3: CASSGNPGTGWSTDTQYF. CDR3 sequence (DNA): TGTGCCAGCAGTGGAAACCCCGGGACAGGCTGGAGCACAGATACGCAGTATTTT.

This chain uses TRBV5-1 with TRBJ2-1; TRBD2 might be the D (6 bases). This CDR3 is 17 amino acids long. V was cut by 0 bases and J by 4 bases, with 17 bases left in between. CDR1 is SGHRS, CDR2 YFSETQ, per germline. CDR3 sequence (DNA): TGCGCCAGCAGCTTGGGGGCGGCGGGGTCCCCTTACAATGAGCAGTTCTTC. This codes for CASSLGAAGSPYNEQFF.

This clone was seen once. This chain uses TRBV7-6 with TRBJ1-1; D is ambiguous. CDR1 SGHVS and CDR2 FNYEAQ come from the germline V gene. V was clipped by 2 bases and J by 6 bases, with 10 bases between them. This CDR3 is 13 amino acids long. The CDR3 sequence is CASSLMGAAEAFF. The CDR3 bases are TGTGCCAGCAGCTTAATGGGCGCCGCTGAAGCTTTCTTT.

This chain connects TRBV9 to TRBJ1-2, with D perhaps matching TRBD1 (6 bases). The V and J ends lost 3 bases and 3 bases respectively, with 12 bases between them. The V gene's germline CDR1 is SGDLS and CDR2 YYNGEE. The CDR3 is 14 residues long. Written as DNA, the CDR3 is TGTGCCAGCAGCGGACACAGGGCTGACTATGGCTACACCTTC. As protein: CASSGHRADYGYTF.

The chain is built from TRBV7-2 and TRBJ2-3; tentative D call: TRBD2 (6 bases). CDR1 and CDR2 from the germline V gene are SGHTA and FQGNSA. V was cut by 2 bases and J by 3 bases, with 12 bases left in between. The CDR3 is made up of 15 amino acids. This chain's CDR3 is CASSLTRGRTDTQYF. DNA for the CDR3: TGTGCCAGCAGCTTAACGCGGGGAAGGACAGATACGCAGTATTTT.

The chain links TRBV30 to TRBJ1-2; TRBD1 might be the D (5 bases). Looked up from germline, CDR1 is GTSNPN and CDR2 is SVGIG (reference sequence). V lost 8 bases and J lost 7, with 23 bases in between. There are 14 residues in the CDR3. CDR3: CARNGGGGGSGYTF. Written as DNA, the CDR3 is TGTGCCCGGAACGGCGGGGGGGGAGGATCTGGCTACACCTTC.

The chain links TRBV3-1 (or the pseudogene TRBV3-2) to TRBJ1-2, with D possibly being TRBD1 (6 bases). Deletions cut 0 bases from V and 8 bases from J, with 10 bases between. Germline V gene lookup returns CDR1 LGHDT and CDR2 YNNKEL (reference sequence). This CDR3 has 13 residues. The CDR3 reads CASSQDLTGGYTF. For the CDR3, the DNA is TGTGCCAGCAGCCAAGATCTGACAGGCGGCTACACCTTC.

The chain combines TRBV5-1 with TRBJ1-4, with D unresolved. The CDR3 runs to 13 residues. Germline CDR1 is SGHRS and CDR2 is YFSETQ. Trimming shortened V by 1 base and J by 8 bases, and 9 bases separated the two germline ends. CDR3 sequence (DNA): TGCGCCAGCAGCTTGAGATTGAGGGAAAAACTGTTTTTT. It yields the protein CASSLRLREKLFF.

CDR3 sequence (DNA): TGTGCCAGCAGCCTGTTCAATCAGCCCCAGCATTTT. This codes for CASSLFNQPQHF. This rearrangement joins TRBV5-8 to TRBJ1-5; D gene ambiguous. Germline CDR1 reads SGHTS; CDR2 reads YDEGEE. Trimming pared 4 bases from V and 3 bases from J, leaving 5 bases between. CDR3 size: 12 residues.

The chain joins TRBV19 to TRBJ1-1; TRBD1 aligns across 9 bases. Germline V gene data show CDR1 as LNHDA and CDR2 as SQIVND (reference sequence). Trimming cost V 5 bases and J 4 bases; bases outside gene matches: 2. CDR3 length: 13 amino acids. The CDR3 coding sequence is TGTGCCAGTAGTTTGGACAGGGGCACTGAAGCTTTCTTT. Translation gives CASSLDRGTEAFF.

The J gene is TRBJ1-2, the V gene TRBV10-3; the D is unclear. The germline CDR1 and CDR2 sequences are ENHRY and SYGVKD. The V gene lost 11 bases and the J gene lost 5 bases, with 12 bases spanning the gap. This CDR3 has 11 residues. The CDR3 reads CAVSSDYGYTF. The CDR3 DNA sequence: TGTGCCGTTTCCAGCGATTATGGCTACACCTTC.

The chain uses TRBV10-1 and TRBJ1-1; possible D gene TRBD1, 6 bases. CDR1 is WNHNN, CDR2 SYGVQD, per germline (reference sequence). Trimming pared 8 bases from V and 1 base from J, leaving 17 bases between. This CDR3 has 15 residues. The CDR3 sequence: CASGPRRGTNTEAFF. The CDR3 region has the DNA TGCGCCAGCGGTCCACGCAGGGGTACGAACACTGAAGCTTTCTTT.

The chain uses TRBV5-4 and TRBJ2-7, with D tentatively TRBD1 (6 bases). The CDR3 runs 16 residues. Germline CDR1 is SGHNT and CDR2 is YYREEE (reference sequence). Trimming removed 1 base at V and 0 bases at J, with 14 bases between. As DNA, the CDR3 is TGTGCCAGCAGCTTGTCCCCAGACAGGAGCTCCTACGAGCAGTACTTC. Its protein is CASSLSPDRSSYEQYF.

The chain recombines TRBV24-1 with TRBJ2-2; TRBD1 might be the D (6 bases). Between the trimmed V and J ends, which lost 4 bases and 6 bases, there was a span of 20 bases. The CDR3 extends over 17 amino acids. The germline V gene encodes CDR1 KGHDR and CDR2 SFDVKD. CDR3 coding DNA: TGTGCCACCAGTGACCCCCTCCGGACAGCCCAGGCCGGGGAGCTGTTTTTT. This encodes CATSDPLRTAQAGELFF.

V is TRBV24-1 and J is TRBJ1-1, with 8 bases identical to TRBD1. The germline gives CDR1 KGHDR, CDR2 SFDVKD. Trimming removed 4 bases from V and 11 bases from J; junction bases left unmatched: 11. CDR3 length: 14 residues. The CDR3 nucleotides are TGTGCCACCAGTGAACTCCCAGACAGGGGTGGCGCTTTCTTT. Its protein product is CATSELPDRGGAFF.

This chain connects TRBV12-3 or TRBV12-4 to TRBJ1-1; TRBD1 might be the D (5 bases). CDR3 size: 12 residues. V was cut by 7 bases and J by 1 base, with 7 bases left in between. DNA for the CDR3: TGTGCCAGCAATAGGGGGAACACTGAAGCTTTCTTT. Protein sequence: CASNRGNTEAFF.

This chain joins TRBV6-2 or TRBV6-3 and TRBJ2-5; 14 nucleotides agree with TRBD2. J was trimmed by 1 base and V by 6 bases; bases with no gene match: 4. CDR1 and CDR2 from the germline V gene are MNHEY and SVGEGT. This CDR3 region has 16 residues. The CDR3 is CASSLGLAGGQETQYF. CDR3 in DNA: TGTGCCAGCAGCCTCGGACTAGCGGGGGGCCAAGAGACCCAGTACTTC.

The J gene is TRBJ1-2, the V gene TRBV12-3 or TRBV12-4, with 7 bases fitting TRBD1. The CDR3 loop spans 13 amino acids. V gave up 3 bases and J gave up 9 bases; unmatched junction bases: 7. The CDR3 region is CASSLTGFVSYTF. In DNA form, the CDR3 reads TGTGCCAGCAGTTTGACAGGGTTCGTCAGCTACACCTTC.

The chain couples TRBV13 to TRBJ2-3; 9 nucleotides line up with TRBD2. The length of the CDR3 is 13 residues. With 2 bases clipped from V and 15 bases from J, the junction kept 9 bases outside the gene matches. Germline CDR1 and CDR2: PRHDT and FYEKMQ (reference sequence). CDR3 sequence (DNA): TGTGCCAGCAGCTTACTTGCGGGGGGGCCACTATATTTT. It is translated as CASSLLAGGPLYF.